This T cell receptor (beta chain) was captured in a study of cytomegalovirus exposure and HLA in healthy donors. Study-wide points: It was shown in a later analysis that HLA-associated TCR beta chains were more clonally expanded than other, equally common chains.

Trimming cost V 6 bases and J 4 bases; bases outside gene matches: 7. The CDR3 loop spans 15 amino acids. The germline V gene encodes CDR1 MNHEY and CDR2 SMNVEV (reference sequence). Worth noting for this clone: Its target is unknown.

Primers included in the PCR were 60 Vbeta and 13 Jbeta primers. Original analysis: Per a later analysis, the number of unique TCR beta chains was about 80 million, of which 10 million to 11 million were shared. Assay used: immunoSEQ multiplex PCR; TCRdb lists only in-frame clones, some missing. D and trimming were read from the DNA, whereas the V and J calls and clone size are those reported in that table. Here the sample spans under 200,000 clones, approximately 71% being singletons. The receptor comes from a woman in her late teens or twenties in good health and CMV-seropositive. The sample was PBMCs. The chain joins TRBV27 to TRBJ2-3; 10 nucleotides align to TRBD1. For the CDR3, the DNA is TGTGCCAGCAGGGGACCGGGACAGGGGTCAGATACGCAGTATTTT. It codes for CASRGPGQGSDTQYF.